Listed below are T cell receptor beta chains from one sample, sequenced in a study of T cells in Graves' hyperthyroidism and ophthalmopathy. Via MiXCR, TCRdb re-called the multiplex PCR reads, giving one row per CDR3 protein. The sample has 800,000 or so distinct CDR3 sequences, 38% seen once. The sequenced material came from blood. These receptors originate from a man between 18 and 29 years old with Graves' hyperthyroidism. CDR3s include the opening cysteine and the closing phenylalanine or tryptophan. A D gene is named only where the DNA matches it firmly. A clone size is listed for some rows: how often the clone was seen (once, few, many), or a class if it is expanded.

j_gene,v_gene,d_gene,abundance,CDR3nt,CDR3aa
TRBJ1-1,TRBV7-9,TRBD1,many,TGTGCCAGCAGCCTAGGGACAGCTGAAGCTTTCTTT,CASSLGTAEAFF
TRBJ2-7,TRBV10-2,.,many,TGCGCCAGCAGTGACTCCGGACCATACGAGCAGTACTTC,CASSDSGPYEQYF
TRBJ1-1,TRBV15,TRBD1,.,TGTGCCACCAGCAGAGATCTGGGGACAGGGGCTTTCTTT,CATSRDLGTGAFF
TRBJ1-6,TRBV10-3,TRBD1,.,TGTGCCACCGGACAGGGGGCGAATTCACCCCTCCACTTT,CATGQGANSPLHF
TRBJ2-5,TRBV12-3/TRBV12-4,TRBD1,.,TGTGCCAGCAGTTCAACAGGGGGCCAGCCCCAGTACTTC,CASSSTGGQPQYF
TRBJ2-5,TRBV10-3,.,many,TGTGCCATCAGTGAGGGGTGGCAAGAGACCCAGTACTTC,CAISEGWQETQYF
TRBJ1-4,TRBV11-2,.,.,TGTGCCAGCAGCTCTGCCGAGCGGGTAAATAATGAAAAACTGTTTTTT,CASSSAERVNNEKLFF
TRBJ2-5,TRBV20-1,TRBD2,.,TGCAGTGCTAGAGATCAAGGGACTAGCCAAGAGACCCAGTACTTC,CSARDQGTSQETQYF
TRBJ1-3,TRBV6-5,.,few,TGTGCCAGCAGTACCGCCGTACCGAACTCTGGAAACACCATATATTTT,CASSTAVPNSGNTIYF
TRBJ1-1,TRBV5-1,.,few,TGCGCCAGCAGCTCACTGGACAGTCCTTGGGCGGCTTTCTTT,CASSSLDSPWAAFF